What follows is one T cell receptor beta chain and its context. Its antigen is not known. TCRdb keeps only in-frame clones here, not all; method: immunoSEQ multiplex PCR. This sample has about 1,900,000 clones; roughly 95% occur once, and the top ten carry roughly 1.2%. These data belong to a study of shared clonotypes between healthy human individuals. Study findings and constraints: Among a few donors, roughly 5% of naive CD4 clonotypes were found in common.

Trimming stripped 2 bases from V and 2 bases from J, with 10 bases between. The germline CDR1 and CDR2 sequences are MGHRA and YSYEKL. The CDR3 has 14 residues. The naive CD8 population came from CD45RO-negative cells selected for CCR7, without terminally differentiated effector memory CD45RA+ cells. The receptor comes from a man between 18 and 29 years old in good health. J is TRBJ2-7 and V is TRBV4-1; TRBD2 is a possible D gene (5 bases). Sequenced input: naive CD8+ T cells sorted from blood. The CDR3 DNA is TGCGCCAGCAGCCAAAGTCTAGCAACCTACGAGCAGTACTTC. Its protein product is CASSQSLATYEQYF.